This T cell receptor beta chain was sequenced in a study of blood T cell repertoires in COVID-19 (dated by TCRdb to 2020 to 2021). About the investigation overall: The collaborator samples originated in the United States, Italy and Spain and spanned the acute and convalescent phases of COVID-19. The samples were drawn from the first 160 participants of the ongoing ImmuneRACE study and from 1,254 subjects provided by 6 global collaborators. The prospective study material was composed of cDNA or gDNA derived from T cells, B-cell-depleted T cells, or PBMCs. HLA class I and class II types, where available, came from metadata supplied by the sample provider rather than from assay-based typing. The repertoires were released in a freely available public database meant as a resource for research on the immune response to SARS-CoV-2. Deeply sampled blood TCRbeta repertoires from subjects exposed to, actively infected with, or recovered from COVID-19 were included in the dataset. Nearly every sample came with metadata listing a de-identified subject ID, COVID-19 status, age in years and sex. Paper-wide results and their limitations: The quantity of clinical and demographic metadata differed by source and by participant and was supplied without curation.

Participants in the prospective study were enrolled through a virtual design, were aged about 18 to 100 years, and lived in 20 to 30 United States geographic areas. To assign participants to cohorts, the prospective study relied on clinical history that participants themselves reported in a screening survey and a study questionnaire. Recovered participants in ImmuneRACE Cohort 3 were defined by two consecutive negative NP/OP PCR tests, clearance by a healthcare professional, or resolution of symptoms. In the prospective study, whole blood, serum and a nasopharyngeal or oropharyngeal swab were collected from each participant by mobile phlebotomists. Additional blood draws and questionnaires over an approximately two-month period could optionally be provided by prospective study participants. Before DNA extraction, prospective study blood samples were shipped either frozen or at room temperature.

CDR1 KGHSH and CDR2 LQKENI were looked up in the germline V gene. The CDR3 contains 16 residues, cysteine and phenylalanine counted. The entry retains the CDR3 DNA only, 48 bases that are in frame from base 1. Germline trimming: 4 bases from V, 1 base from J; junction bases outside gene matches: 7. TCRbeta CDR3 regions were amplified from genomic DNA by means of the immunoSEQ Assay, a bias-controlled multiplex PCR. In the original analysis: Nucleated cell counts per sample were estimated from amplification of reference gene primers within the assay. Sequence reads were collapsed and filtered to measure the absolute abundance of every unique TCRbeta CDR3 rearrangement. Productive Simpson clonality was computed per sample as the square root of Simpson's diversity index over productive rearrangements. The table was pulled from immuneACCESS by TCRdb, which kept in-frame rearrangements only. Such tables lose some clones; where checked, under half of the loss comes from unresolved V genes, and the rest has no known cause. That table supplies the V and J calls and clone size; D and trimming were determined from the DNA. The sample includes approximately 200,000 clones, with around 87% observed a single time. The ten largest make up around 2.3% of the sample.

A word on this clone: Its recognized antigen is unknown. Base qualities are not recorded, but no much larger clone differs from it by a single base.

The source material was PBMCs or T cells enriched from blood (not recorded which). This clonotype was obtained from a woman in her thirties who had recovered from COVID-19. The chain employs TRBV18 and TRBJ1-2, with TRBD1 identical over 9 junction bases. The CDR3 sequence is CASSRQGVTGNYGYTF. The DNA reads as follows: TGTGCCAGCTCACGACAGGGGGTTACGGGTAACTATGGCTACACCTTC.